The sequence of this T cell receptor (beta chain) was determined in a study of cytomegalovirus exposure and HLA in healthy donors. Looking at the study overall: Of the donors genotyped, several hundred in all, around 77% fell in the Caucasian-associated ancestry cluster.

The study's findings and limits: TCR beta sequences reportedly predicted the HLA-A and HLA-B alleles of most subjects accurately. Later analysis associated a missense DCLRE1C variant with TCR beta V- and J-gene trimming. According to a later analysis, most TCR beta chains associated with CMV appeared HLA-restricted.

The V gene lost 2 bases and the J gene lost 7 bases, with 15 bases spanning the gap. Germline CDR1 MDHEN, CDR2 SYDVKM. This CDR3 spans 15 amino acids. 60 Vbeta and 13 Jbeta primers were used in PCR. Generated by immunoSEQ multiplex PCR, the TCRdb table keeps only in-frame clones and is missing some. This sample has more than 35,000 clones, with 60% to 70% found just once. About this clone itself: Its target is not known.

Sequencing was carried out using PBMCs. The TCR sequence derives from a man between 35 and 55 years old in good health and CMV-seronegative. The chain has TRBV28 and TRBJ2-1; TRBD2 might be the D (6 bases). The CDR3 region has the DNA TGTGCCAGCAGTTTACCGGGGGTTTTGTGGAATGAGCAGTTCTTC. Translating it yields CASSLPGVLWNEQFF.